The 16 T cell receptor beta chains below come from one sample, sequenced in a study of T cell repertoires in cytomegalovirus infection (dated by TCRdb to about 2019). Sequencing took place on an Illumina HiSeq 1500. TCRdb's own reprocessing of the public reads used fastp at Q25 and MiXCR and kept productive beta chains. Rows are combined by CDR3 protein, so each entry shows the most common genes and DNA. The sample table records about 830,000 distinct CDR3 sequences; less than 35% of these occur just once. The ten largest clones represent about an eighth of the sample. Sample treatment or condition, as interpreted from the label and publication: in vitro stimulation with specific CMV peptide epitopes to enrich CMV-specific T cells. These receptors have no identified antigens. The starting material was cultured CD8+ T cells from PBMCs, obtained from culture after CMV antigen stimulation. The source of these receptors is a human donor in good health (CMV status not recorded). Some clones in this sample may be carry-over from other donors' samples.

This clonotype was recorded at least ten times. V usage is TRBV18 and J usage is TRBJ2-1; D is possibly TRBD2 (6 bases). CDR3 length: 15 amino acids. The germline gives CDR1 KGHSH, CDR2 LQKENI. Trimming removed 2 bases from V and 2 bases from J, with 10 bases in between. Here the CDR3 reads CASSPGRGTYNEQFF. The CDR3 DNA reads as TGTGCCAGCTCACCAGGGCGGGGAACCTACAATGAGCAGTTCTTC.

The chain links TRBV4-3 to TRBJ2-2; D gene uncertain. CDR1 is LGHNA, CDR2 YSLEER, per germline. CDR3 length: 14 amino acids. The ends were cut back, 6 bases at V and 1 base at J, with 9 bases in the middle. The CDR3 region has the DNA TGCGCCAGCAGTCCCCCGGTGAACACCGGGGAGCTGTTTTTT. Protein: CASSPPVNTGELFF.

The rearrangement links TRBV4-1 to TRBJ1-6; D ambiguous. CDR1 is MGHRA and CDR2 is YSYEKL in the germline V gene. This CDR3 is 13 amino acids long. Trimming took 8 bases from V and 10 from J, leaving 15 bases between them. This chain's CDR3 is CASRTPRGSPLHF. The DNA of the CDR3 is TGCGCCAGCCGGACCCCCCGAGGGTCACCCCTCCACTTT.

The chain is built from TRBV12-3 or TRBV12-4 and TRBJ2-3, with TRBD1 matching 8 bases. The CDR3 spans 16 residues. V gave up 5 bases and J gave up 6 bases; unmatched junction bases: 13. The CDR3 reads CASSLVWARGRDTQYF. In DNA, the CDR3 is TGTGCCAGCAGTCTAGTCTGGGCCAGGGGGCGCGATACGCAGTATTTT.

V gene TRBV6-2 or TRBV6-3 combines with J gene TRBJ1-5; tentative D call: TRBD1 (6 bases). Germline assignment: CDR1 MNHEY and CDR2 SVGEGT. CDR3 size: 17 residues. V was clipped by 2 bases and J by 1 base, with 15 bases between them. The CDR3 DNA reads TGTGCCAGCAGTTACAAGGCAGGGAGGGGGAGCAATCAGCCCCAGCATTTT. It is translated as CASSYKAGRGSNQPQHF.

The chain couples TRBV18 to TRBJ1-5; TRBD1 matches at 8 bases. With 0 bases clipped from V and 6 bases from J, the junction kept 7 bases outside the gene matches. The CDR3 contains 16 residues. Germline-derived CDR1 and CDR2 are KGHSH and LQKENI. The DNA for the CDR3 is TGTGCCAGCTCACCACCGATGACAGGGGACGGTCAGCCCCAGCATTTT. It translates to CASSPPMTGDGQPQHF.

V usage is TRBV6-5 and J usage is TRBJ2-7; TRBD1 is a possible D gene (5 bases). Trimming left V 4 bases short and J 6 bases short, with 16 bases between. Per germline, CDR1 MNHEY and CDR2 SVGAGI. The CDR3 length is 14 residues. In DNA form, the CDR3 reads TGTGCCAGCAGTTTTAGGGGATCTCTTCTCGAGCAGTACGTC. This encodes CASSFRGSLLEQYV.

This clonotype showed up many times. The chain uses TRBV7-8 and TRBJ2-1; no definite D call. The CDR3 is 13 residues long. Per the germline V gene, CDR1 is SGHVS and CDR2 is FQNEAQ. The V and J ends lost 1 base and 3 bases respectively, with 4 bases between them. Here the CDR3 reads CASSLGFYNEQFF. The CDR3 coding sequence is TGTGCCAGCAGCTTAGGGTTCTACAATGAGCAGTTCTTC.

The chain links TRBV6-1 to TRBJ2-6; 7 positions agree with TRBD2. J lost 2 bases, V lost 11 bases, and 12 bases had no gene match. CDR3 length equals 16 residues. CDR1 is MNHNS, CDR2 SASEGT, per germline. The CDR3 sequence: CAVSPGLLAGANVLTF. In DNA, the CDR3 is TGTGCCGTCTCCCCGGGACTACTTGCTGGGGCCAACGTCCTGACTTTC.

This clonotype was recorded many times. The chain employs TRBV6-1 and TRBJ2-7; no clear D. Germline CDR1 is MNHNS and CDR2 is SASEGT. Trimming cost V 5 bases and J 3 bases, with 11 bases left between them. The CDR3 runs to 13 residues. The CDR3 nucleotides read TGTGCCAGCAGTCCAGGTTCACGCTACGAGCAGTACGTC. This gives the protein CASSPGSRYEQYV.

The table lists this clonotype with many counts. The chain carries TRBV7-2 and TRBJ2-7, with D perhaps TRBD1 or TRBD2 (5 bases each). Trimming took off 4 bases at V and 4 bases at J, with 14 bases between the two ends. The CDR3 runs to 14 residues. Germline-derived CDR1 and CDR2 are SGHTA and FQGNSA. This chain's CDR3 is CASSWDLGGYEQYV. CDR3 DNA sequence: TGTGCCAGCAGCTGGGACCTCGGCGGGTACGAGCAGTACGTC.

This clonotype has a count of ten or more. This chain joins TRBV5-4 and TRBJ1-2; 8 bases map to TRBD1. The CDR3 sequence is 15 residues long. Trimming cost V 4 bases and J 4 bases; bases outside gene matches: 9. The V gene's germline CDR1 is SGHNT and CDR2 YYREEE (reference sequence). CDR3 sequence (DNA): TGTGCCAGCAGCAACTGGACAGGGCTACTCTATGGCTACACCTTC. Its protein product is CASSNWTGLLYGYTF.

This sequence joins TRBV11-2 and TRBJ1-1; D unresolved. Germline V CDR1 and CDR2: SGHAT, FQNNGV. This CDR3 has 16 residues. The V end lost 2 bases, the J end lost 5 bases, and 18 bases lay between the germline ends. CDR3 in DNA: TGTGCCAGCAGCTTACGCCGGGGATCGGGGTTGACTGAAGCTTTCTTT. Its translation is CASSLRRGSGLTEAFF.

This sequence joins TRBV12-3 or TRBV12-4 and TRBJ2-1, with a possible D match to TRBD1 (6 bases). Trimming took off 3 bases at V and 10 bases at J, with 16 bases between the two ends. This CDR3 contains 14 residues. CDR3 nucleotides: TGTGCCAGCAGTTTGGGGGCGCCGCTTGGGGAGCAGTTCTTC. It translates to CASSLGAPLGEQFF.

J is TRBJ2-3 and V is TRBV5-5; a weak D match, TRBD1 (6 bases). Trimming removed 5 bases from V and 2 bases from J, with 12 bases in between. Germline CDR1 reads SGHKS; CDR2 reads YYEKEE (reference sequence). This CDR3 is 14 amino acids long. CDR3: CASRLQGITDTQYF. The CDR3 coding sequence is TGTGCCAGCAGGCTACAGGGTATCACAGATACGCAGTATTTT.

The chain couples TRBV7-2 to TRBJ2-3; 7 nucleotides match TRBD2. This CDR3 comprises 15 residues. The junction had 6 bases not matched to a gene; V was cut back by 4 bases and J by 2 bases. Looked up from germline, CDR1 is SGHTA and CDR2 is FQGNSA. CDR3 residues: CASSSGEGHTDTQYF. As DNA, the CDR3 is TGTGCCAGCAGCTCCGGGGAGGGGCACACAGATACGCAGTATTTT.